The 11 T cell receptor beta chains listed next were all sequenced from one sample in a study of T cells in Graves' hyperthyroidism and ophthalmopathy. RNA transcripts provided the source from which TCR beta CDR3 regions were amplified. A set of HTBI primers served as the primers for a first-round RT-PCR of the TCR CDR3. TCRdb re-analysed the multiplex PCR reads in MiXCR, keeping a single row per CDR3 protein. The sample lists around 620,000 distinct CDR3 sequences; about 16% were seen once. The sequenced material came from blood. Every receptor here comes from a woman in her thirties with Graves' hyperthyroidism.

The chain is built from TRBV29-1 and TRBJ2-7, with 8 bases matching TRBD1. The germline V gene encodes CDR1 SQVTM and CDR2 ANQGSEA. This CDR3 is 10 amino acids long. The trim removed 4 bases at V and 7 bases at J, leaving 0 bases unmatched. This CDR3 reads CSVGDREQYF. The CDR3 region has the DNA TGCAGCGTTGGGGACAGGGAGCAGTACTTC.

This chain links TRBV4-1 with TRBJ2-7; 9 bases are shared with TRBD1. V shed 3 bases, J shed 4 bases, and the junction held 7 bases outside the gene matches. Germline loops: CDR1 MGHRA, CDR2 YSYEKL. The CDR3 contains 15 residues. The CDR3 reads CASSHSDRGAYEQYF. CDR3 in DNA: TGCGCCAGCAGCCACTCGGACAGGGGTGCTTACGAGCAGTACTTC.

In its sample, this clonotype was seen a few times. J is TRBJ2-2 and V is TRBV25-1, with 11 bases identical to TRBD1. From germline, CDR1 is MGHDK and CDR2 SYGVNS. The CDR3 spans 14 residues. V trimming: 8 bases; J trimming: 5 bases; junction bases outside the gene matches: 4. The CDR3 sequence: CASGQGANTGELFF. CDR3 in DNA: TGTGCCAGCGGACAGGGGGCCAATACCGGGGAGCTGTTTTTT.

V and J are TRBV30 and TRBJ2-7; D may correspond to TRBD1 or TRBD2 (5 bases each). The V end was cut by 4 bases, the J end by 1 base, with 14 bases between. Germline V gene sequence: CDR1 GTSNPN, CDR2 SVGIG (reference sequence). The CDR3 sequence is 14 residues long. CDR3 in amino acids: CAWKGDVSSYEQYF. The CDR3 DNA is TGTGCCTGGAAAGGGGACGTATCATCCTACGAGCAGTACTTC.

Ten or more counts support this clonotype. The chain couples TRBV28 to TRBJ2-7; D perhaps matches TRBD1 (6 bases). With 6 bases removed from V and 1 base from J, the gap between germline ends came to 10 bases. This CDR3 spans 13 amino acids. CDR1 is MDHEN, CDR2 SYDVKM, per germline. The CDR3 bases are TGTGCCAGCAGCGACAGGTTTTCCTACGAGCAGTACTTC. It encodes CASSDRFSYEQYF.

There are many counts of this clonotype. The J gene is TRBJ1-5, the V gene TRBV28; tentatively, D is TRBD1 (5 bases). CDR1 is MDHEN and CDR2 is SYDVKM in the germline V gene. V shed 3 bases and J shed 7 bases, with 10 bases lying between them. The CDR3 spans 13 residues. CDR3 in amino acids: CASSLRGRQPQHF. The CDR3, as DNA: TGTGCCAGCAGTTTGAGGGGTAGACAGCCCCAGCATTTT.

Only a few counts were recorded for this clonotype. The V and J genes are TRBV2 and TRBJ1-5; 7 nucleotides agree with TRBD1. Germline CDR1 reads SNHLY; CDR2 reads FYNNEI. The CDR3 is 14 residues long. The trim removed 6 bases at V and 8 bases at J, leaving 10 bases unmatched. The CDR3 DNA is TGTGCCAGCAGGAGGACAGGACCTTCAGAGCCCCAGCATTTT. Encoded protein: CASRRTGPSEPQHF.

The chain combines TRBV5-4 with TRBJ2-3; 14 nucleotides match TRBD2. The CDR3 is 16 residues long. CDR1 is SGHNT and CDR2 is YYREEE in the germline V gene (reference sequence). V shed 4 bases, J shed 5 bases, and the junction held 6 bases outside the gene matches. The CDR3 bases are TGTGCCAGCAGCCAAGGACTAGCGGGAGGTATAGATACGCAGTATTTT. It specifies CASSQGLAGGIDTQYF.

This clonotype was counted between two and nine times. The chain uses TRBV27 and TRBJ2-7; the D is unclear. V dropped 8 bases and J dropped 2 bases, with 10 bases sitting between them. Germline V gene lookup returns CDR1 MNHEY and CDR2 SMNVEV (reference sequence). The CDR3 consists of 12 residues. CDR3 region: CASGLTAYEQYF. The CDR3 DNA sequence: TGTGCCAGCGGTCTAACTGCCTACGAGCAGTACTTC.

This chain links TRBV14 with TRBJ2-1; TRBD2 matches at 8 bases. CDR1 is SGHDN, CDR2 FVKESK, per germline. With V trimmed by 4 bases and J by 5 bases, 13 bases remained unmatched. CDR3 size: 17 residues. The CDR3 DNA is TGTGCCAGCAGCCCCAGGTTGAGGACTAGCCCCAACAATGAGCAGTTCTTC. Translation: CASSPRLRTSPNNEQFF.

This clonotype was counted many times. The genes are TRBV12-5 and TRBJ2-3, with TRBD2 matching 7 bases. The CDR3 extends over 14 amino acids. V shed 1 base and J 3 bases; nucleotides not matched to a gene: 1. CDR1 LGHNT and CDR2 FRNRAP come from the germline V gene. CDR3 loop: CASGLEAGTDTQYF. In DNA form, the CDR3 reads TGTGCTAGTGGTTTGGAAGCGGGAACAGATACGCAGTATTTT.